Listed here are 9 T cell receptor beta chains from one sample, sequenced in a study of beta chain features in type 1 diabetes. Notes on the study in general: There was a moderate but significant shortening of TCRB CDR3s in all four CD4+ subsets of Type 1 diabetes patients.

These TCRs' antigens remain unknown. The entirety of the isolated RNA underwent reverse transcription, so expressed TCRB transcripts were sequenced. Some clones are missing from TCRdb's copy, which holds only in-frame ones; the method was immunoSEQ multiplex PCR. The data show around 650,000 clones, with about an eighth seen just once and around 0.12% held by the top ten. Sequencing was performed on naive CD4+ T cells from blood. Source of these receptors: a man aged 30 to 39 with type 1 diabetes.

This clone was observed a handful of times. For the CDR3, the DNA is TGCAGCGTTGTTTTTCAGCTCTCTGGAAACACCATATATTTT. This encodes CSVVFQLSGNTIYF. The V call is TRBV29-1, the J call TRBJ1-3, with D unclear. Trimming pared 4 bases from V and 0 bases from J, leaving 10 bases between. CDR1 SQVTM and CDR2 ANQGSEA come from the germline V gene. This CDR3 region has 14 residues.

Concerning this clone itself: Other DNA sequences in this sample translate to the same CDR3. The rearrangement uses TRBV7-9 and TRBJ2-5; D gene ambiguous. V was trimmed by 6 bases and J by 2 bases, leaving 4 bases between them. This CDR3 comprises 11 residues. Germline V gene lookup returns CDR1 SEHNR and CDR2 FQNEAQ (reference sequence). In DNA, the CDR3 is TGTGCCAGCAGGTCACAAGAGACCCAGTACTTC. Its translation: CASRSQETQYF.

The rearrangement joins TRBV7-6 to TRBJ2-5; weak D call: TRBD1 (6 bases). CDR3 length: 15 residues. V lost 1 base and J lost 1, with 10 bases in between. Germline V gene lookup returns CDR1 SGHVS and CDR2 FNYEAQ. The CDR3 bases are TGTGCCAGCAGCTTAGTTGGGACAACCCAAGAGACCCAGTACTTC. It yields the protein CASSLVGTTQETQYF.

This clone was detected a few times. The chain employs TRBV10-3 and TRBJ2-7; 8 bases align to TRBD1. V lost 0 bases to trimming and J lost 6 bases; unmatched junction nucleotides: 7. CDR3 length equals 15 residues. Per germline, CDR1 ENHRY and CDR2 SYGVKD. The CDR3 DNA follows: TGTGCCATCAGTGAGTCGGACAGGGTCCCTCGCGAGCAGTACTTC. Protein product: CAISESDRVPREQYF.

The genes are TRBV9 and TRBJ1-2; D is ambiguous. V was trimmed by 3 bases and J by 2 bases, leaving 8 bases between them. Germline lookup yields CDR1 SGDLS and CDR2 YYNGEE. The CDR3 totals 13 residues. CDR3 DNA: TGTGCCAGCAGCGAGGGTAGGAACTATGGCTACACCTTC. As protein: CASSEGRNYGYTF.

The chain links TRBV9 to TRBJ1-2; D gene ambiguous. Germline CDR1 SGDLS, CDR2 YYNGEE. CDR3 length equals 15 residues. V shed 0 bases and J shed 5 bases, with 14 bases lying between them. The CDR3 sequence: CASSVVGYSGYGYTF. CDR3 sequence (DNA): TGTGCCAGCAGCGTAGTCGGGTACAGTGGTTATGGCTACACCTTC.

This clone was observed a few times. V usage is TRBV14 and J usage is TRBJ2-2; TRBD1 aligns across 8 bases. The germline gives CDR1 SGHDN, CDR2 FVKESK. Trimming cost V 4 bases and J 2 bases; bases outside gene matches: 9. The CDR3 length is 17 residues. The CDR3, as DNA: TGTGCCAGCAGCCCCCCTTGGGGGACAGGCAACACCGGGGAGCTGTTTTTT. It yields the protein CASSPPWGTGNTGELFF. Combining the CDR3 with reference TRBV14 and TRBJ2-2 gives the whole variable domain EAGVTQFPSHSVIEKGQTVTLRCDPISGHDNLYWYRRVMGKEIKFLLHFVKESKQDESGMPNNRFLAERTGGTYSTLKVQPAELEDSGVYFCASSPPWGTGNTGELFFGEGSRLTVL.

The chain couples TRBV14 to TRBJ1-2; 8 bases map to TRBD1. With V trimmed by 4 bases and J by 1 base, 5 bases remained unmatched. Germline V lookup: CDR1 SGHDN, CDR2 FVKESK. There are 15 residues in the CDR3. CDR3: CASSPMTGVNYGYTF. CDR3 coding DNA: TGTGCCAGCAGCCCGATGACAGGGGTTAACTATGGCTACACCTTC. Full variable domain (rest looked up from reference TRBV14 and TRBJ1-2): EAGVTQFPSHSVIEKGQTVTLRCDPISGHDNLYWYRRVMGKEIKFLLHFVKESKQDESGMPNNRFLAERTGGTYSTLKVQPAELEDSGVYFCASSPMTGVNYGYTFGSGTRLTVV.

In nucleotides, the CDR3 is TGTGCCAGCAGCTTAGGTCTGGGTGATTACAACTATGGCTACACCTTC. Protein sequence: CASSLGLGDYNYGYTF. J is TRBJ1-2 and V is TRBV7-8; D remains ambiguous. V lost 1 base and J 2 bases, leaving 14 bases between the germline ends. This CDR3 is 16 amino acids long. Germline CDR1 and CDR2: SGHVS and FQNEAQ.